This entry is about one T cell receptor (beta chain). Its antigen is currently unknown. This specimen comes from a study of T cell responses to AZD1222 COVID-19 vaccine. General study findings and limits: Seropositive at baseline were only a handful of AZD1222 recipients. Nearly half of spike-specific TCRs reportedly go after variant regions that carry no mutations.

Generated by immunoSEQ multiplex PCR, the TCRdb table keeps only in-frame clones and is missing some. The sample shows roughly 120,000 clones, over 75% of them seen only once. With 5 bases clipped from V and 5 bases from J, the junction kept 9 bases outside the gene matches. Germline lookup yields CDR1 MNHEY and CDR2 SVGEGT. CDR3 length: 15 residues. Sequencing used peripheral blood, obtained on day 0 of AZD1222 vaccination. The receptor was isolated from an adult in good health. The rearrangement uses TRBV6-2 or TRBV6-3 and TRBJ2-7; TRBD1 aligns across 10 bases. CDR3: CASSPLRDRGHEQYF. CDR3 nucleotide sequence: TGTGCCAGCAGTCCACTCAGGGACAGGGGCCACGAGCAGTACTTC.